The 20 T cell receptor beta chains presented below share a single source sample, sequenced in a study of blood T cell repertoires in COVID-19 (dated by TCRdb to between 2020 and 2021). The receptor library was made with the immunoSEQ multiplex PCR assay. Entries here come from immuneACCESS through TCRdb and include only in-frame sequences with V and J called. Some clones fail to appear in such tables; in the studies checked, an unresolved V gene covers under half of the shortfall, and the cause of the remainder is unknown. The sample table lists nearly 65,000 clones, under 90% of them with a count of one. The top ten hold 9.5% to 15% of the sample. Sequencing used peripheral blood. The receptors come from a human donor in a cohort sampled during active COVID-19.

The chain employs TRBV5-5 and TRBJ2-7, with 10 bases matching TRBD1. Germline assignment: CDR1 SGHKS and CDR2 YYEKEE (reference sequence). Trimming cost V 2 bases and J 4 bases; bases outside gene matches: 3. This CDR3 contains 14 residues. The CDR3 DNA reads TGTGCCAGCAGCTTAGGACAGGGGGAGTACGAGCAGTACTTC. Encoded protein: CASSLGQGEYEQYF.

The chain joins TRBV27 to TRBJ2-7, with 10 nucleotides matching TRBD2. Germline CDR1 is MNHEY and CDR2 is SMNVEV (reference sequence). The J segment lost 3 bases and the V segment lost 5 bases, leaving 7 bases of the junction unmatched. CDR3 length equals 15 residues. CDR3 in DNA: TGTGCCAGCAGTATGTCAGCGGGGGGGGGCTACGAGCAGTACTTC. This codes for CASSMSAGGGYEQYF.

The rearrangement joins TRBV10-1 to TRBJ2-3, with 8 bases lining up with TRBD2. After removal of 9 bases from V and 6 bases from J, the junction contained 8 bases not matched to a gene. The CDR3 sequence is 13 residues long. Germline CDR1 WNHNN, CDR2 SYGVQD (reference sequence). The CDR3 loop reads CARGSGGPDTQYF. The CDR3 bases are TGCGCCAGGGGATCGGGAGGGCCTGATACGCAGTATTTT.

The rearrangement links TRBV5-1 to TRBJ2-1; maybe TRBD1 (8 bases). Germline V gene data show CDR1 as SGHRS and CDR2 as YFSETQ. Trimming removed 4 bases at V and 14 bases at J, with 19 bases between. The CDR3 has 13 amino acids. The CDR3 reads CASSAGGRTGKFF. The CDR3 DNA reads TGCGCCAGCAGCGCCGGGGGGCGGACAGGGAAGTTCTTC.

V is TRBV5-1 and J is TRBJ2-1; 9 nucleotides match TRBD2. The length of the CDR3 is 17 residues. Germline trimming cut 0 bases from V and 8 bases from J; bases unmatched to any gene: 12. Germline CDR1 SGHRS, CDR2 YFSETQ. As DNA, the CDR3 is TGCGCCAGCAGCTTGGTGGCGGGGGGGGCCGGAAACGATGAGCAGTTCTTC. Residues: CASSLVAGGAGNDEQFF. Supplemented by reference TRBV5-1 and TRBJ2-1, the full variable domain reads KAGVTQTPRYLIKTRGQQVTLSCSPISGHRSVSWYQQTPGQGLQFLFEYFSETQRNKGNFPGRFSGRQFSNSRSEMNVSTLELGDSALYLCASSLVAGGAGNDEQFFGPGTRLTVL.

Written as DNA, the CDR3 is TGTGCCAGCAGCCAAGAGCAGGGATTTGGGTTTGTGGGCACTGAAGCTTTCTTT. Translating it yields CASSQEQGFGFVGTEAFF. The V and J genes are TRBV4-2 and TRBJ1-1; a possible D gene is TRBD1 (5 bases). Trimming took 0 bases from V and 4 from J, leaving 21 bases between them. The CDR3 spans 18 residues. Looked up from germline, CDR1 is LGHNA and CDR2 is YNFKEQ.

This chain links TRBV6-5 with TRBJ1-2; D is unresolved. This CDR3 is 16 amino acids long. V dropped 0 bases and J dropped 0 bases, with 11 bases sitting between them. Germline lookup yields CDR1 MNHEY and CDR2 SVGAGI. The CDR3, as DNA: TGTGCCAGCAGTTACTCGGGTCGCCTAGCTAACTATGGCTACACCTTC. As protein: CASSYSGRLANYGYTF.

This clone was seen a handful of times. CDR3 bases: TGTGCCAGTACCACGTCGACAGGGGAATCCTACGAGCAGTACTTC. This translates into CASTTSTGESYEQYF. J is TRBJ2-7 and V is TRBV19, with TRBD1 matching over 8 bases. The germline V gene has CDR1 LNHDA and CDR2 SQIVND (reference sequence). J gave up 1 base and V 7 bases, and 9 bases lay outside the gene matches. The CDR3 covers 15 residues.

This chain connects TRBV30 to TRBJ1-5; D not resolved. The CDR3 has 14 amino acids. CDR1 and CDR2 from the germline V gene are GTSNPN and SVGIG (reference sequence). The V and J ends lost 2 bases and 0 bases respectively, with 8 bases between them. CDR3 bases: TGTGCCTGGAGTCCGGGATATAGCAATCAGCCCCAGCATTTT. It codes for CAWSPGYSNQPQHF.

V is TRBV5-4 and J is TRBJ2-1, with D uncertain. Trimming pared 3 bases from V and 0 bases from J, leaving 10 bases between. From germline, CDR1 is SGHNT and CDR2 YYREEE (reference sequence). The length of the CDR3 is 15 residues. Here the CDR3 reads CASSSRLSSYNEQFF. The CDR3 DNA reads as TGTGCCAGCAGCTCCCGACTTAGCTCCTACAATGAGCAGTTCTTC.

The chain recombines TRBV19 with TRBJ1-2; no reliable D call. Germline values: CDR1 LNHDA, CDR2 SQIVND (reference sequence). Trimming took off 4 bases at V and 7 bases at J, with 16 bases between the two ends. The CDR3 is 14 amino acids. This CDR3 is CASSTLKQTSGYTF. Written as DNA, the CDR3 is TGTGCCAGTAGTACCCTTAAGCAGACTAGTGGCTACACCTTC.

The rearrangement uses TRBV11-2 and TRBJ1-3; D may be TRBD1 (6 bases). Germline CDR1 is SGHAT and CDR2 is FQNNGV. There are 17 residues in the CDR3. V lost 4 bases to trimming and J lost 0 bases, with 16 bases between them. CDR3 loop: CASSSKHRDISGNTIYF. The DNA for the CDR3 is TGTGCCAGCAGCTCCAAACACCGGGACATCTCTGGAAACACCATATATTTT.

CDR3 coding DNA: TGTGCCAGTAGCCACCCGCAGGGTCTTACTCTTAGGGTGGTATACGAGCAGTACTTC. It specifies CASSHPQGLTLRVVYEQYF. This chain joins TRBV19 and TRBJ2-7; tentative D call: TRBD1 (5 bases). Looked up from germline, CDR1 is LNHDA and CDR2 is SQIVND (reference sequence). This CDR3 is built from 19 residues. V dropped 6 bases and J dropped 4 bases, with 31 bases sitting between them.

The rearrangement uses TRBV27 and TRBJ2-4; TRBD1 agrees at 8 bases. V trimming: 6 bases; J trimming: 6 bases; junction bases outside the gene matches: 13. The germline V gene encodes CDR1 MNHEY and CDR2 SMNVEV (reference sequence). The length of the CDR3 is 16 residues. CDR3 sequence reads: CASSKLGTGKGNIQYF. CDR3 nucleotide sequence: TGTGCCAGCAGCAAACTCGGGACAGGCAAGGGAAACATTCAGTACTTC.

The gene calls are TRBV28 and TRBJ1-1, with no clear D. The germline CDR1 and CDR2 sequences are MDHEN and SYDVKM. V was shortened by 5 bases and J by 3 bases, with 16 bases between the two germline ends. The CDR3 consists of 15 residues. As DNA, the CDR3 is TGTGCCAGCAGTCCCATATTCCGTAGTTACACTGAAGCTTTCTTT. Residues: CASSPIFRSYTEAFF.

The chain is built from TRBV7-9 and TRBJ1-5, with 7 nucleotides matching TRBD1. Looked up from germline, CDR1 is SEHNR and CDR2 is FQNEAQ (reference sequence). This CDR3 region has 16 residues. J lost 5 bases, V lost 4 bases, and 11 bases had no gene match. CDR3 residues: CASSSTGTEYDQPQHF. The CDR3 DNA reads as TGTGCCAGCAGCTCTACCGGGACAGAATATGATCAGCCCCAGCATTTT.

The V call is TRBV6-5, the J call TRBJ1-2; D is possibly TRBD1 (6 bases). V was trimmed by 0 bases and J by 5 bases, leaving 7 bases between them. The CDR3 has 13 residues. CDR1 is MNHEY and CDR2 is SVGAGI in the germline V gene. CDR3 loop: CASSYSTGYGYTF. As DNA, the CDR3 is TGTGCCAGCAGTTACTCGACAGGATATGGCTACACCTTC.

The rearrangement links TRBV19 to TRBJ2-3; 7 bases agree with TRBD2. V trimming: 10 bases; J trimming: 5 bases; junction bases outside the gene matches: 9. This CDR3 is built from 13 residues. Germline-derived CDR1 and CDR2 are LNHDA and SQIVND (reference sequence). CDR3 DNA: TGTGCCACGCGGGAGAGAGGAATAGATACGCAGTATTTT. It encodes CATRERGIDTQYF.

V gene TRBV20-1 combines with J gene TRBJ2-1; TRBD1 agrees at 9 bases. This CDR3 is built from 14 residues. The V segment lost 3 bases and the J segment 4 bases; nucleotides outside the gene matches: 4. Germline lookup yields CDR1 DFQATT and CDR2 SNEGSKA (reference sequence). The CDR3 sequence is CSASPGQGYNEQFF. The CDR3 nucleotides read TGCAGTGCTAGTCCGGGACAGGGTTACAATGAGCAGTTCTTC.

In DNA, the CDR3 is TGTGCCAGCAGCCAAGAAAGGGGAAGTACTGAAGCTTTCTTT. Its protein product is CASSQERGSTEAFF. The J gene is TRBJ1-1, the V gene TRBV14; weak D call: TRBD1 (5 bases). Trimming took 0 bases from V and 5 from J, leaving 10 bases between them. The CDR3 runs to 14 residues. The germline gives CDR1 SGHDN, CDR2 FVKESK.